What follows are 11 T cell receptor beta chains derived from one specimen sequenced in a study of T cell responses to AZD1222 COVID-19 vaccine. Profiling relied on immunoSEQ multiplex PCR, and the TCRdb table lists in-frame clones only, not all of them. The repertoire holds about 150,000 clones, with roughly 92% as singletons. This sample comprised peripheral blood, obtained on day 0 of AZD1222 vaccination. These receptors originate from an adult in good health.

The V gene is TRBV4-3, the J gene TRBJ1-5; perhaps TRBD1 as D (5 bases). The germline V gene has CDR1 LGHNA and CDR2 YSLEER. The CDR3 is 18 residues long. V was clipped by 0 bases and J by 3 bases, with 18 bases between them. DNA of the CDR3: TGCGCCAGCAGCCAAGATACCCTCCGGGGGGGTTTCAATCAGCCCCAGCATTTT. Amino acid sequence: CASSQDTLRGGFNQPQHF.

The chain has TRBV2 and TRBJ1-4; D uncertain. The CDR3 is made up of 12 amino acids. Germline V gives CDR1 SNHLY, CDR2 FYNNEI. The ends were cut back, 7 bases at V and 7 bases at J, with 10 bases in the middle. The CDR3 here is CASKGRGEKLFF. In nucleotides, the CDR3 is TGTGCCAGCAAAGGGCGCGGTGAAAAACTGTTTTTT.

As regards this clone: This same CDR3 is encoded by further DNA sequences in the sample. This chain uses TRBV6-5 with TRBJ2-7; 11 nucleotides agree with TRBD1. CDR1 is MNHEY, CDR2 SVGAGI, per germline. The CDR3 covers 14 residues. The V gene end was trimmed by 2 bases and the J gene end by 4 bases; junction bases not matched to a gene: 1. As DNA, the CDR3 is TGTGCCAGCAGTTACGGGACAGGGGGTTACGAGCAGTACTTC. Its translation: CASSYGTGGYEQYF.

The J gene is TRBJ1-6, the V gene TRBV7-2, with a weak D call TRBD1 (5 bases). CDR1 SGHTA and CDR2 FQGNSA come from the germline V gene. This CDR3 has 15 amino acids. V lost 5 bases and J 7 bases, leaving 15 bases between the germline ends. The CDR3 region is CASSNRSPGNSPLHF. CDR3 DNA: TGTGCCAGCAGCAACAGGAGTCCGGGGAATTCACCCCTCCACTTT.

This chain connects TRBV2 to TRBJ2-3; TRBD1 agrees at 8 bases. V lost 7 bases, J lost 2 bases, and 11 bases stayed unmatched. CDR1 and CDR2 (germline): SNHLY, FYNNEI. This CDR3 is built from 16 residues. CDR3 bases: TGTGCCAGCAATGTAAATGGACAGGGAAACACAGATACGCAGTATTTT. It is translated as CASNVNGQGNTDTQYF. The complete variable domain, with remaining parts taken from reference TRBV2 and TRBJ2-3, reads EPEVTQTPSHQVTQMGQEVILRCVPISNHLYFYWYRQILGQKVEFLVSFYNNEISEKSEIFDDQFSVERPDGSNFTLKIRSTKLEDSAMYFCASNVNGQGNTDTQYFGPGTRLTVL.

V usage is TRBV19 and J usage is TRBJ2-3; 9 bases map to TRBD2. The CDR3 loop spans 15 amino acids. Germline loops: CDR1 LNHDA, CDR2 SQIVND (reference sequence). V shed 1 base, J shed 3 bases, and the junction held 2 bases outside the gene matches. Here the CDR3 reads CASSIVTSGTDTQYF. The CDR3 DNA reads as TGTGCCAGTAGTATAGTCACTAGCGGGACAGATACGCAGTATTTT. Drawing the rest from reference TRBV19 and TRBJ2-3, the complete variable domain is DGGITQSPKYLFRKEGQNVTLSCEQNLNHDAMYWYRQDPGQGLRLIYYSQIVNDFQKGDIAEGYSVSREKKESFPLTVTSAQKNPTAFYLCASSIVTSGTDTQYFGPGTRLTVL.

The gene calls are TRBV6-5 and TRBJ2-2, with TRBD1 matching over 7 bases. The CDR3 length is 13 residues. Germline lookup yields CDR1 MNHEY and CDR2 SVGAGI. V shed 7 bases, J shed 6 bases, and the junction held 5 bases outside the gene matches. CDR3 sequence (DNA): TGTGCCAGCAACAGGGGTAATGCCGGGGAGCTGTTTTTT. This sequence encodes CASNRGNAGELFF.

On this clone: The germline gene is not matched at one end of the junction; a read error may be the cause. This sequence joins TRBV3-1 (or the pseudogene TRBV3-2) and TRBJ2-3; a weak D match, TRBD1 (6 bases). Germline V gene sequence: CDR1 LGHDT, CDR2 YNNKEL (reference sequence). The CDR3 has 15 residues. In nucleotides, the CDR3 is TGTGCCAGCAGCCAAGATATGGCAGGGGTACGCATAAAGTCCTTT. Translated: CASSQDMAGVRIKSF.

The chain joins TRBV25-1 to TRBJ1-2; D unresolved. V was shortened by 1 base and J by 6 bases, with 12 bases between the two germline ends. Per the germline V gene, CDR1 is MGHDK and CDR2 is SYGVNS. This CDR3 is built from 14 residues. The CDR3 sequence is CASSESGRLNGYTF. As DNA, the CDR3 is TGTGCCAGCAGTGAATCGGGGAGATTAAATGGCTACACCTTC.

V is TRBV7-2 and J is TRBJ2-7; 7 bases map to TRBD1. The CDR3 loop spans 16 amino acids. With 1 base clipped from V and 1 base from J, the junction kept 7 bases outside the gene matches. Germline V gene data show CDR1 as SGHTA and CDR2 as FQGNSA. In DNA, the CDR3 is TGTGCCAGCAGCTTAGAGGCAGGGGGACAATCCTACGAGCAGTACTTC. This sequence encodes CASSLEAGGQSYEQYF. The full variable domain, its missing parts supplied by reference TRBV7-2 and TRBJ2-7, is GAGVSQSPSNKVTEKGKDVELRCDPISGHTALYWYRQSLGQGLEFLIYFQGNSAPDKSGLPSDRFSAERTGGSVSTLTIQRTQQEDSAVYLCASSLEAGGQSYEQYFGPGTRLTVT.

The V and J genes are TRBV5-1 and TRBJ2-7; 14 bases map to TRBD2. The ends lost 5 bases at V and 3 bases at J; junction bases unmatched: 4. The V gene's germline CDR1 is SGHRS and CDR2 YFSETQ. This CDR3 region has 15 residues. This chain's CDR3 is CASRRGLAGGYEQYF. For the CDR3, the DNA is TGCGCCAGCAGACGAGGACTAGCGGGAGGCTACGAGCAGTACTTC.